Listed here are 22 T cell receptor beta chains from one sample, sequenced in a study of cytomegalovirus exposure and HLA in healthy donors. The PCR had 60 Vbeta and 13 Jbeta primers. Sequencing used immunoSEQ multiplex PCR; TCRdb keeps in-frame clones, though not all of them. Recorded here are tens of thousands of clones; the top ten clones represent over 9%. The sequencing sample was made of PBMCs. These receptors came from a woman aged 25 to 39 in good health and CMV-seropositive.

The CDR3 loop reads CATSRDQGYEQYF. For the CDR3, the DNA is TGTGCCACCAGCAGAGATCAGGGGTACGAGCAGTACTTC. This chain joins TRBV15 and TRBJ2-7, with D perhaps matching TRBD1 (6 bases). CDR3 length: 13 amino acids. In germline, CDR1 is LNHNV, CDR2 YYDKDF (reference sequence). Trimming took off 0 bases at V and 4 bases at J, with 7 bases between the two ends. Full variable domain (outside the CDR3, taken from reference TRBV15 and TRBJ2-7): DAMVIQNPRYQVTQFGKPVTLSCSQTLNHNVMYWYQQKSSQAPKLLFHYYDKDFNNEADTPDNFQSRRPNTSFCFLDIRSPGLGDTAMYLCATSRDQGYEQYFGPGTRLTVT.

The J gene is TRBJ2-5, the V gene TRBV5-4; 14 bases are a match to TRBD2. Germline V lookup: CDR1 SGHNT, CDR2 YYREEE (reference sequence). The V segment lost 0 bases and the J segment 5 bases; nucleotides outside the gene matches: 12. The CDR3 is made up of 19 amino acids. This CDR3 is CASSLGLAGGRAFPETQYF. The CDR3 DNA follows: TGTGCCAGCAGCTTGGGACTAGCGGGGGGGCGAGCATTTCCGGAGACCCAGTACTTC. The full variable domain, rest sourced from reference TRBV5-4 and TRBJ2-5, is ETGVTQSPTHLIKTRGQQVTLRCSSQSGHNTVSWYQQALGQGPQFIFQYYREEENGRGNFPPRFSGLQFPNYSSELNVNALELDDSALYLCASSLGLAGGRAFPETQYFGPGTRLLVL.

The genes are TRBV5-1 and TRBJ2-3, with D tentatively TRBD2 (6 bases). The CDR3 is 17 amino acids. Trimming removed 4 bases at V and 4 bases at J, with 22 bases between. CDR1 and CDR2 (germline): SGHRS, YFSETQ. CDR3 nucleotides: TGCGCCAGCAGCCTCGGAGGGAGCGGGTTTAGGGCAGATACGCAGTATTTT. It yields the protein CASSLGGSGFRADTQYF.

The chain recombines TRBV6-5 with TRBJ2-7; unclear D gene. The CDR3 runs 11 residues. The germline gives CDR1 MNHEY, CDR2 SVGAGI. The V gene lost 2 bases and the J gene lost 5 bases, with 4 bases spanning the gap. The CDR3 DNA reads as TGTGCCAGCAGTTACGGAGACGAGCAGTACTTC. This translates into CASSYGDEQYF.

The CDR3 DNA sequence: TGTGCCAGCAGCCAAACCCGACTAGTGAAGGACAATGAGCAGTTCTTC. It specifies CASSQTRLVKDNEQFF. The chain has TRBV14 and TRBJ2-1, with a weak D call TRBD2 (6 bases). The CDR3 loop spans 16 amino acids. The V and J ends lost 2 bases and 5 bases respectively, with 16 bases between them. CDR1 and CDR2 (germline): SGHDN, FVKESK.

This chain connects TRBV27 to TRBJ1-2, with unresolved D. CDR3 length: 15 amino acids. Germline assignment: CDR1 MNHEY and CDR2 SMNVEV (reference sequence). Deletions cut 2 bases from V and 4 bases from J, with 14 bases between. The CDR3 DNA reads TGTGCCAGCAGTTTAAACCCGGAAGGCGGCTATGGCTACACCTTC. It yields the protein CASSLNPEGGYGYTF.

The chain uses TRBV19 and TRBJ2-7, with D possibly TRBD1 on 5 matching bases. Germline V gene lookup returns CDR1 LNHDA and CDR2 SQIVND (reference sequence). This CDR3 has 14 residues. Trimming took 6 bases from V and 5 from J, leaving 17 bases between them. CDR3 protein: CASSNRGTDHEQYF. The CDR3 bases are TGTGCCAGTAGCAATAGGGGAACCGATCACGAGCAGTACTTC.

The chain combines TRBV5-1 with TRBJ2-1; no clear D. V gave up 0 bases and J gave up 2 bases, with 9 bases separating them. The length of the CDR3 is 15 residues. The germline gives CDR1 SGHRS, CDR2 YFSETQ. CDR3 residues: CASSLGPGAYNEQFF. CDR3 DNA: TGCGCCAGCAGCTTGGGTCCAGGTGCCTACAATGAGCAGTTCTTC.

This chain uses TRBV5-1 with TRBJ1-6; perhaps TRBD1 as D (6 bases). Germline V gene data show CDR1 as SGHRS and CDR2 as YFSETQ. V was cut by 5 bases and J by 8 bases, with 17 bases left in between. This CDR3 spans 15 amino acids. Here the CDR3 DNA reads TGCGCCAGCAGTTTTGCGGACAGCCGACATTCACCCCTCCACTTT. Its translation is CASSFADSRHSPLHF.

The gene calls are TRBV5-1 and TRBJ1-5, with 8 bases that match TRBD1. CDR3 length: 15 amino acids. Trimming removed 4 bases from V and 2 bases from J; junction bases left unmatched: 5. CDR1 is SGHRS and CDR2 is YFSETQ in the germline V gene. The CDR3 here is CASSPQGAGNQPQHF. CDR3 coding DNA: TGCGCCAGCAGCCCCCAGGGGGCTGGCAATCAGCCCCAGCATTTT.

V usage is TRBV7-9 and J usage is TRBJ1-2; 9 bases agree with TRBD1. The CDR3 sequence is 14 residues long. Germline V gives CDR1 SEHNR, CDR2 FQNEAQ (reference sequence). V lost 5 bases and J lost 8; bases outside the gene matches: 9. In DNA form, the CDR3 reads TGTGCCAGCAGCACACCGGGACAGGGATACGGCTACACCTTC. Translation gives CASSTPGQGYGYTF.

This chain links TRBV10-3 with TRBJ1-3, with D tentatively TRBD1 (6 bases). Trimming stripped 1 base from V and 9 bases from J, with 13 bases between. The CDR3 has 14 amino acids. Germline-derived CDR1 and CDR2 are ENHRY and SYGVKD. The CDR3 loop reads CAISEFSGDGTIYF. CDR3 bases: TGTGCCATCAGTGAGTTTTCAGGGGATGGCACCATATATTTT.

CDR3 sequence reads: CASGPRGGGETQYF. CDR3 coding DNA: TGTGCCAGCGGCCCCCGCGGGGGTGGGGAGACCCAGTACTTC. The chain couples TRBV6-1 to TRBJ2-5; 7 bases line up with TRBD2. This CDR3 has 14 residues. V lost 8 bases, J lost 5 bases, and 11 bases stayed unmatched. Per germline, CDR1 MNHNS and CDR2 SASEGT.

The chain links TRBV6-5 to TRBJ2-1, with 8 bases matching TRBD2. The V gene's germline CDR1 is MNHEY and CDR2 SVGAGI. The CDR3 contains 13 residues. The ends lost 6 bases at V and 6 bases at J; junction bases unmatched: 4. The CDR3 DNA reads TGTGCCAGCAGCGGGAGGGTCTCCAATGAGCAGTTCTTC. This translates into CASSGRVSNEQFF.

The rearrangement joins TRBV29-1 to TRBJ2-7, with a possible D match to TRBD2 (6 bases). Germline CDR1 is SQVTM and CDR2 is ANQGSEA. This CDR3 comprises 12 residues. Here the CDR3 DNA reads TGCGCTGGGGGAGGCCGCGGGTCCGAGCAGTACTTC. Amino acids: CAGGGRGSEQYF.

The chain couples TRBV9 to TRBJ2-2; the D is unclear. Trimming shortened V by 4 bases and J by 4 bases, and 17 bases separated the two germline ends. Germline V gene sequence: CDR1 SGDLS, CDR2 YYNGEE. This CDR3 has 16 amino acids. CDR3 in amino acids: CASSSIAASGTGELFF. The DNA of the CDR3 is TGTGCCAGCAGCTCCATAGCCGCGTCGGGCACCGGGGAGCTGTTTTTT.

The chain combines TRBV4-1 with TRBJ1-5; tentatively, D is TRBD1 (5 bases). The CDR3 sequence is 17 residues long. Germline assignment: CDR1 MGHRA and CDR2 YSYEKL. V lost 1 base and J lost 2, with 15 bases in between. The CDR3 here is CASSQVSAGLGNQPQHF. CDR3 nucleotides: TGCGCCAGCAGCCAAGTTTCCGCAGGGTTGGGCAATCAGCCCCAGCATTTT.

This chain links TRBV7-2 with TRBJ2-5; weak D call: TRBD1 (5 bases). Germline loops: CDR1 SGHTA, CDR2 FQGNSA. The V end was cut by 2 bases, the J end by 2 bases, with 9 bases between. The CDR3 has 14 amino acids. The CDR3 sequence is CASSLLGRQETQYF. Written as DNA, the CDR3 is TGTGCCAGCAGCTTACTGGGGCGGCAAGAGACCCAGTACTTC.

The CDR3 DNA follows: TGTGCCAGCTCGAAGCGTCGAGAGGAAAAACTGTTTTTT. It specifies CASSKRREEKLFF. The chain has TRBV18 and TRBJ1-4; D call uncertain. CDR3 length: 13 amino acids. Germline CDR1 and CDR2: KGHSH and LQKENI. V was shortened by 6 bases and J by 8 bases, with 13 bases between the two germline ends. Looking up the rest from reference TRBV18 and TRBJ1-4 gives the full variable domain: NAGVMQNPRHLVRRRGQEARLRCSPMKGHSHVYWYRQLPEEGLKFMVYLQKENIIDESGMPKERFSAEFPKEGPSILRIQQVVRGDSAAYFCASSKRREEKLFFGSGTQLSVL.

This sequence joins TRBV29-1 and TRBJ2-1, with D possibly matching TRBD1 (6 bases). The CDR3 is 13 residues long. CDR1 and CDR2 (germline): SQVTM, ANQGSEA. The V end was cut by 4 bases, the J end by 7 bases, with 14 bases between. The CDR3 sequence: CSVGRGTGNEQFF. The CDR3 coding sequence is TGCAGCGTTGGCAGGGGCACGGGAAATGAGCAGTTCTTC.

The V gene is TRBV7-9, the J gene TRBJ1-4, with TRBD1 identical over 7 bases. The V segment lost 3 bases and the J segment 6 bases; nucleotides outside the gene matches: 10. The CDR3 runs to 16 residues. From germline, CDR1 is SEHNR and CDR2 FQNEAQ (reference sequence). The chain's CDR3 is CASSFGLTGEDEKLFF. CDR3 bases: TGTGCCAGCAGCTTTGGGCTAACAGGGGAGGATGAAAAACTGTTTTTT. Full variable domain (outside the CDR3, taken from reference TRBV7-9 and TRBJ1-4): DTGVSQNPRHKITKRGQNVTFRCDPISEHNRLYWYRQTLGQGPEFLTYFQNEAQLEKSRLLSDRFSAERPKGSFSTLEIQRTEQGDSAMYLCASSFGLTGEDEKLFFGSGTQLSVL.

J is TRBJ2-1 and V is TRBV7-9; 9 bases are shared with TRBD2. Germline loops: CDR1 SEHNR, CDR2 FQNEAQ (reference sequence). There are 14 residues in the CDR3. The trim removed 7 bases at V and 4 bases at J, leaving 5 bases unmatched. In DNA form, the CDR3 reads TGTGCCAGCAAGAATAGCGGGAGTTACAATGAGCAGTTCTTC. This gives the protein CASKNSGSYNEQFF.